The 31 T cell receptor beta chains reported below all come from one sample, sequenced in a study of blood T cell repertoires in COVID-19. Sequencing was performed with immunoSEQ multiplex PCR; in TCRdb, only in-frame clones are kept and a portion is missing. The table includes 55,000 to 70,000 clones, 80% to 90% detected once. The specimen was peripheral blood. Receptor source: a man at least 80 years old with acute or convalescent COVID-19.

A few counts support this clone. The rearrangement uses TRBV27 and TRBJ2-3; the match to TRBD1 covers 8 bases. This CDR3 is built from 20 residues. Germline CDR1 and CDR2: MNHEY and SMNVEV (reference sequence). The J segment lost 4 bases and the V segment lost 3 bases, leaving 21 bases of the junction unmatched. Here the CDR3 reads CASSFRDRRAGTSVSDTQYF. CDR3 nucleotides: TGTGCCAGCAGTTTTCGGGACAGGCGCGCCGGGACTTCGGTTTCAGATACGCAGTATTTT.

This clone was counted a few times. This chain uses TRBV5-1 with TRBJ1-1; D is uncertain. V was pared by 1 base and J by 8 bases, with 6 bases between. Germline V gene sequence: CDR1 SGHRS, CDR2 YFSETQ. CDR3 size: 11 residues. Written as DNA, the CDR3 is TGCGCCAGCAGCTTGACAGTAGAAGCTTTCTTT. Encoded protein: CASSLTVEAFF.

The chain recombines TRBV19 with TRBJ1-2, with 7 positions matching TRBD1. Germline CDR1 is LNHDA and CDR2 is SQIVND (reference sequence). V was clipped by 6 bases and J by 8 bases; unmatched bases: 12. The CDR3 runs to 14 residues. The CDR3: CASSAPTGSRGYTF. Here the CDR3 DNA reads TGTGCCAGTAGCGCCCCGACAGGGTCTAGAGGCTACACCTTC.

This rearrangement joins TRBV11-1 to TRBJ1-4; TRBD1 agrees at 9 bases. The CDR3 extends over 15 amino acids. The germline CDR1 and CDR2 sequences are SGHAT and FQDESV (reference sequence). J gave up 6 bases and V 5 bases, and 7 bases lay outside the gene matches. As DNA, the CDR3 is TGTGCCAGCAGCCACCCCGGGACAGGGTATGAAAAACTGTTTTTT. Its protein is CASSHPGTGYEKLFF.

V is TRBV2 and J is TRBJ1-5, with D possibly TRBD1 on 6 matching bases. V was pared by 7 bases and J by 1 base, with 11 bases between. CDR1 is SNHLY, CDR2 FYNNEI, per germline. The CDR3 runs 14 residues. The CDR3 sequence: CASTLGQSNQPQHF. In DNA form, the CDR3 reads TGTGCCAGCACCCTGGGACAAAGCAATCAGCCCCAGCATTTT.

The chain couples TRBV30 to TRBJ1-2, with D uncertain. The CDR3 is 11 residues long. Germline CDR1 reads GTSNPN; CDR2 reads SVGIG (reference sequence). Between the trimmed V and J ends, which lost 5 bases and 6 bases, there was a span of 10 bases. The CDR3 loop is CAWSRGNGYTF. In nucleotides, the CDR3 is TGTGCCTGGTCCCGAGGGAATGGCTACACCTTC.

This sequence joins TRBV16 and TRBJ2-3, with a tentative D call TRBD2 (6 bases). Germline V gene sequence: CDR1 KGHSY, CDR2 FQNENV. The germline V and J ends were trimmed by 2 bases and 4 bases, with 7 bases remaining between them. The CDR3 covers 13 residues. CDR3 in DNA: TGTGCCAGCAGCCAACCGGGAGCAGATACGCAGTATTTT. Its translation is CASSQPGADTQYF.

J is TRBJ2-6 and V is TRBV19; D is undetermined. The CDR3 runs 16 residues. The germline CDR1 and CDR2 sequences are LNHDA and SQIVND (reference sequence). V was trimmed by 4 bases and J by 0 bases, leaving 10 bases between them. CDR3 sequence reads: CASSSSSISGANVLTF. CDR3 in DNA: TGTGCCAGTAGTAGTTCAAGCATCTCTGGGGCCAACGTCCTGACTTTC.

The J gene is TRBJ1-2, the V gene TRBV3-1 (or the pseudogene TRBV3-2), with TRBD1 matching 9 bases. Per germline, CDR1 LGHDT and CDR2 YNNKEL (reference sequence). The CDR3 loop spans 16 amino acids. The trim removed 5 bases at V and 4 bases at J, leaving 11 bases unmatched. The DNA of the CDR3 is TGTGCCAGCAGCAAACCGGGACAGGGATACTCCTATGGCTACACCTTC. This gives the protein CASSKPGQGYSYGYTF.

This clone was recorded once. The chain recombines TRBV10-3 with TRBJ2-1; the D gene is possibly TRBD2 (6 bases). Trimming removed 6 bases at V and 9 bases at J, with 21 bases between. CDR3 size: 15 residues. Germline-derived CDR1 and CDR2 are ENHRY and SYGVKD. CDR3 nucleotide sequence: TGTGCCATCAGGGACGAGACTAGTGGGGGTGCTGAGCAGTTCTTC. Translating it yields CAIRDETSGGAEQFF.

The chain carries TRBV18 and TRBJ2-2; 7 nucleotides line up with TRBD1. The V gene end was trimmed by 3 bases and the J gene end by 4 bases; junction bases not matched to a gene: 5. The CDR3 contains 15 residues. The V gene's germline CDR1 is KGHSH and CDR2 LQKENI. CDR3 sequence: CASSPPGQSTGELFF. The CDR3 DNA reads TGTGCCAGCTCACCGCCGGGACAGTCCACCGGGGAGCTGTTTTTT.

The genes are TRBV6-5 and TRBJ2-2; D ambiguous. This CDR3 is 14 amino acids long. With 0 bases removed from V and 6 bases from J, the gap between germline ends came to 8 bases. CDR1 is MNHEY and CDR2 is SVGAGI in the germline V gene. CDR3 protein: CASSYSAVSGELFF. DNA for the CDR3: TGTGCCAGCAGTTACTCTGCGGTCTCCGGGGAGCTGTTTTTT.

V gene TRBV28 combines with J gene TRBJ2-7; TRBD2 agrees at 8 bases. Germline CDR1 reads MDHEN; CDR2 reads SYDVKM. Germline trimming cut 7 bases from V and 8 bases from J; bases unmatched to any gene: 13. The CDR3 totals 14 residues. CDR3 DNA: TGTGCCAGCATCAAGGACGGAGGGACTAGGAAGCAGTACTTC. Protein: CASIKDGGTRKQYF.

In its sample, this clone was seen a few times. The chain joins TRBV2 to TRBJ2-3; 8 bases align to TRBD2. The CDR3 extends over 15 amino acids. Germline trimming cut 4 bases from V and 2 bases from J; bases unmatched to any gene: 5. The V gene's germline CDR1 is SNHLY and CDR2 FYNNEI. CDR3 sequence reads: CASSVIAGFTDTQYF. The CDR3 nucleotides are TGTGCCAGCAGTGTAATAGCGGGATTCACAGATACGCAGTATTTT.

The chain is built from TRBV10-2 and TRBJ2-1; 12 nucleotides match TRBD2. The CDR3 totals 15 residues. The trim removed 4 bases at V and 12 bases at J, leaving 10 bases unmatched. CDR1 is WSHSY, CDR2 SAAADI, per germline. CDR3 nucleotides: TGCGCCAGCAGTGGGGGTCTAGCGGGAGGGCGGGCGCAGTTCTTC. This translates into CASSGGLAGGRAQFF.

The chain links TRBV19 to TRBJ2-7; no clear D. The CDR3 is 13 amino acids. The germline V gene encodes CDR1 LNHDA and CDR2 SQIVND (reference sequence). V lost 2 bases and J lost 1, with 6 bases in between. The CDR3 reads CASSITPSYEQYF. The CDR3 nucleotides read TGTGCCAGTAGTATAACACCTTCCTACGAGCAGTACTTC.

The chain employs TRBV28 and TRBJ1-5; 7 bases are a match to TRBD1. CDR1 and CDR2 from the germline V gene are MDHEN and SYDVKM. J gave up 2 bases and V 11 bases, and 6 bases lay outside the gene matches. This CDR3 has 13 residues. In DNA, the CDR3 is TGTGCCTTAGGAGGACAGGGCAATCAGCCCCAGCATTTT. The encoded protein is CALGGQGNQPQHF.

The CDR3 sequence is CASSLRLGRQGGTDTQYF. DNA for the CDR3: TGTGCCAGCAGTTTAAGGCTTGGTCGACAGGGCGGCACAGATACGCAGTATTTT. The rearrangement joins TRBV28 to TRBJ2-3, with 7 bases that match TRBD1. J lost 1 base, V lost 2 bases, and 12 bases had no gene match. The germline gives CDR1 MDHEN, CDR2 SYDVKM. This CDR3 spans 18 amino acids. The full variable domain, in which reference TRBV28 and TRBJ2-3 provide the parts outside the CDR3, is DVKVTQSSRYLVKRTGEKVFLECVQDMDHENMFWYRQDPGLGLRLIYFSYDVKMKEKGDIPEGYSVSREKKERFSLILESASTNQTSMYLCASSLRLGRQGGTDTQYFGPGTRLTVL.

This clone was seen once. The rearrangement links TRBV7-9 to TRBJ1-2, with 7 nucleotides matching TRBD1. The CDR3 sequence is 16 residues long. Looked up from germline, CDR1 is SEHNR and CDR2 is FQNEAQ (reference sequence). V gave up 5 bases and J gave up 3 bases; unmatched junction bases: 12. CDR3 sequence (DNA): TGTGCCAGCAGCCCGCCAGGTCGACAGGGCGACTATGGCTACACCTTC. Translated, it gives CASSPPGRQGDYGYTF.

This rearrangement joins TRBV19 to TRBJ2-2; TRBD1 agrees at 11 bases. The V and J ends lost 4 bases and 7 bases, in that order; junction bases with no gene match: 5. CDR3 length: 15 residues. Germline V gives CDR1 LNHDA, CDR2 SQIVND (reference sequence). CDR3 sequence (DNA): TGTGCCAGTAGTAAGGACAGGGGGCAGGGCGGGGAGCTGTTTTTT. Translation: CASSKDRGQGGELFF.

The chain uses TRBV5-1 and TRBJ2-7, with 9 nucleotides matching TRBD1. Trimming at V came to 5 bases and at J to 7 bases, leaving 7 bases not matched to a gene. Germline assignment: CDR1 SGHRS and CDR2 YFSETQ. The length of the CDR3 is 13 residues. This CDR3 is CASSSGDRVEQYF. In nucleotides, the CDR3 is TGCGCCAGCAGTTCGGGGGACAGGGTAGAGCAGTACTTC.

V gene TRBV6-5 combines with J gene TRBJ2-2, with D possibly matching TRBD2 (6 bases). This CDR3 has 13 residues. Germline values: CDR1 MNHEY, CDR2 SVGAGI. Trimming took off 11 bases at V and 8 bases at J, with 18 bases between the two ends. DNA of the CDR3: TGTGCCGTCAGACTAGGAGTAATAGGGGAGCTGTTTTTT. It encodes CAVRLGVIGELFF.

CDR3 in amino acids: CASSKQGAIGYTF. CDR3 bases: TGTGCCAGCAGTAAACAGGGTGCTATTGGCTACACCTTC. V usage is TRBV28 and J usage is TRBJ1-2; maybe TRBD1 (6 bases). V gave up 5 bases and J gave up 7 bases, with 14 bases separating them. Germline assignment: CDR1 MDHEN and CDR2 SYDVKM. CDR3 size: 13 residues.

This chain uses TRBV28 with TRBJ1-3; tentatively, D is TRBD1 (6 bases). CDR3 length: 17 residues. V shed 3 bases and J shed 3 bases, with 18 bases lying between them. CDR1 is MDHEN, CDR2 SYDVKM, per germline. The CDR3, as DNA: TGTGCCAGCAGTTTTTTGGGGGGGCGGCAAGTTGGAAACACCATATATTTT. This codes for CASSFLGGRQVGNTIYF.

Details on this clone: Since a much larger clone is just one base distant, this may be a read error. This rearrangement joins TRBV13 to TRBJ1-5; no firm D call. The germline V and J ends were trimmed by 2 bases and 3 bases, with 2 bases remaining between them. The CDR3 contains 12 residues. The germline V gene has CDR1 PRHDT and CDR2 FYEKMQ (reference sequence). The CDR3 DNA reads TGTGCCAGCAGCTTATACAATCAGCCCCAGCATTTT. Its protein is CASSLYNQPQHF.

The CDR3 bases are TGTGCCACCAGTACTAGCTACAATGAGCAGTTCTTC. This sequence encodes CATSTSYNEQFF. The chain combines TRBV24-1 with TRBJ2-1; weak D call: TRBD2 (5 bases). CDR1 and CDR2 (germline): KGHDR, SFDVKD. V lost 6 bases and J 3 bases, leaving 5 bases between the germline ends. The CDR3 extends over 12 amino acids.

Only a few counts were recorded for this clone. V usage is TRBV25-1 and J usage is TRBJ1-4; possible D gene TRBD1, 5 bases. The CDR3 runs 13 residues. V dropped 4 bases and J dropped 8 bases, with 11 bases sitting between them. Germline lookup yields CDR1 MGHDK and CDR2 SYGVNS. The CDR3 region is CASSGSGGEKLFF. The CDR3 bases are TGTGCCAGCAGTGGTTCCGGGGGGGAAAAACTGTTTTTT.

The chain employs TRBV5-1 and TRBJ1-3; 7 nucleotides line up with TRBD1. CDR1 and CDR2 (germline): SGHRS, YFSETQ. The CDR3 is made up of 15 amino acids. The ends lost 0 bases at V and 6 bases at J; junction bases unmatched: 6. Here the CDR3 reads CASSLAEGAVNTIYF. CDR3 in DNA: TGCGCCAGCAGCTTGGCCGAGGGGGCCGTAAACACCATATATTTT.

This chain joins TRBV6-5 and TRBJ1-1, with a weak D call TRBD1 (6 bases). From germline, CDR1 is MNHEY and CDR2 SVGAGI. The CDR3 is 15 residues long. Trimming removed 7 bases at V and 3 bases at J, with 18 bases between. This CDR3 reads CASTGAGAQDTEAFF. The DNA for the CDR3 is TGTGCCAGCACAGGGGCTGGGGCCCAGGACACTGAAGCTTTCTTT.

Worth noting for this clone: Additional DNA sequences in this sample encode the identical CDR3. This chain links TRBV9 with TRBJ2-1, with D perhaps matching TRBD2 (6 bases). This CDR3 has 13 residues. Germline CDR1 is SGDLS and CDR2 is YYNGEE. With 3 bases removed from V and 7 bases from J, the gap between germline ends came to 11 bases. The CDR3 here is CASSATSRNEQFF. For the CDR3, the DNA is TGTGCCAGCAGCGCGACTAGTAGGAATGAGCAGTTCTTC.

This clone was detected many times. Distinct nucleotide sequences in the sample also encode this CDR3. V and J are TRBV7-8 and TRBJ2-1, with D tentatively TRBD2 (6 bases). V was shortened by 2 bases and J by 8 bases, with 13 bases between the two germline ends. The germline CDR1 and CDR2 sequences are SGHVS and FQNEAQ. CDR3 length equals 14 residues. CDR3 sequence reads: CASSLSVGGDEQFF. CDR3 sequence (DNA): TGTGCCAGCAGCTTATCCGTCGGCGGGGATGAGCAGTTCTTC.